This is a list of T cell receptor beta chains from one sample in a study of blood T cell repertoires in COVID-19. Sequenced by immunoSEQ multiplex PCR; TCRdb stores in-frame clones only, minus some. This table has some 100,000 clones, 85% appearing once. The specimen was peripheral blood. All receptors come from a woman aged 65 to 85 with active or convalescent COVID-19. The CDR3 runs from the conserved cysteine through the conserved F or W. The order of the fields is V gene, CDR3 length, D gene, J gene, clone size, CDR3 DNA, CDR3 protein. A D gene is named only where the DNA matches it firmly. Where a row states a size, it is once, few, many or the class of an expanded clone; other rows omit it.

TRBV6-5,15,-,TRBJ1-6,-,TGTGCCAGCAGTTACTCGACATCGGGGGGTTCACCCCTCCACTTT,CASSYSTSGGSPLHF
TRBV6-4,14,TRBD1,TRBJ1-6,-,TGTGCCAGCAGTGTGACAGGGTTGGATTCACCCCTCCACTTT,CASSVTGLDSPLHF
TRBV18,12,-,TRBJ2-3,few,TGTGCCAGCCGCGGTAGCACAGATACGCAGTATTTT,CASRGSTDTQYF
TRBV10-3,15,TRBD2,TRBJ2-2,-,TGTGCCATCAGTGTTAGCGGGAAGAACACCGGGGAGCTGTTTTTT,CAISVSGKNTGELFF
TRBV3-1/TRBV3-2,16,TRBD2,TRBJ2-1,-,TGTGCCAGCAGCCAAGAGCCCGGGAGGGGTGGACATGAGCAGTTCTTC,CASSQEPGRGGHEQFF
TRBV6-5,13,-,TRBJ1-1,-,TGTGCCAGCAGGGGACAACCCAACACTGAAGCTTTCTTT,CASRGQPNTEAFF
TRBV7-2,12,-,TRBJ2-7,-,TGTGCCAGCAGTTCCCGGTCCTACGAGCAGTACTTC,CASSSRSYEQYF
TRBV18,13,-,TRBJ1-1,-,TGTGCCAGCTCACCAGGAGTCGGCACTGAAGCTTTCTTT,CASSPGVGTEAFF
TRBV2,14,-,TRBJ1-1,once,TGTGCCAGCAGTGAACTGGGGGGGAACACTGAAGCTTTCTTT,CASSELGGNTEAFF
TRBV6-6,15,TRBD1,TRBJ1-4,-,TGTGCCAGCAGCCGCCCGGGACAGGGGAACGAAAAACTGTTTTTT,CASSRPGQGNEKLFF